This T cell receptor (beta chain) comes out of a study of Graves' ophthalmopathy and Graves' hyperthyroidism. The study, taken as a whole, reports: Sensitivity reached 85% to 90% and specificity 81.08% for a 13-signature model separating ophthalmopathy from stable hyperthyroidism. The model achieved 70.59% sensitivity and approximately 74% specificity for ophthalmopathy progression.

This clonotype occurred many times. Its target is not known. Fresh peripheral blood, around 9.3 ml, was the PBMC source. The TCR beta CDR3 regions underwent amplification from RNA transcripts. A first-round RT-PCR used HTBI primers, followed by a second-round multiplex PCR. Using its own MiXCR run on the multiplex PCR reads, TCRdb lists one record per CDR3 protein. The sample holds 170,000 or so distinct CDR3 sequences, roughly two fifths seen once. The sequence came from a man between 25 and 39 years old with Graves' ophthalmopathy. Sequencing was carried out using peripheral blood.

CDR3 in DNA: TGTGCCAGCAGCTTAGGCGCGGCAAGGGGGGCCTACGAGCAGTACTTC. Amino acid sequence: CASSLGAARGAYEQYF. The rearrangement joins TRBV7-2 to TRBJ2-7; D possibly matches TRBD1 or TRBD2 (6 bases each). Trimming took 1 base from V and 2 from J, leaving 15 bases between them. Germline values: CDR1 SGHTA, CDR2 FQGNSA. The CDR3 is made up of 16 amino acids.